The 30 T cell receptor beta chains in this list originate from one sample, sequenced in a study of T-cell memory formation after mild COVID-19. From the 5' RACE reads, TCRdb called clonotypes with MiXCR, one entry per CDR3 protein. The sample lists under 200,000 distinct CDR3 sequences; roughly 31% were seen once. Sample: PBMCs or a T cell subset sorted from them (not recorded which). The receptors stem from an adult woman who had mild COVID-19 (a few samples of this study predate the infection). Cell type and time point are not known.

This clonotype was detected once. The J gene is TRBJ1-4, the V gene TRBV7-9, with D unresolved. The V end was cut by 5 bases, the J end by 4 bases, with 11 bases between. Germline V CDR1 and CDR2: SEHNR, FQNEAQ (reference sequence). The CDR3 extends over 14 amino acids. In DNA form, the CDR3 reads TGTGCCAGCAGCACCCTTTCGGGTAATGAAAAACTGTTTTTT. As protein: CASSTLSGNEKLFF.

In this sample, this clonotype turned up a few times. CDR3 nucleotide sequence: TGTGCCATCAGTGAGTCGAAGTGGGATGAGCAGTTCTTC. Protein sequence: CAISESKWDEQFF. The chain employs TRBV10-3 and TRBJ2-1; no clear D gene. The germline V gene encodes CDR1 ENHRY and CDR2 SYGVKD. V lost 0 bases, J lost 8 bases, and 8 bases lay in between. The CDR3 is 13 amino acids.

This chain joins TRBV7-9 and TRBJ2-1, with D unclear. With 2 bases removed from V and 7 bases from J, the gap between germline ends came to 15 bases. The CDR3 extends over 15 amino acids. CDR1 SEHNR and CDR2 FQNEAQ come from the germline V gene (reference sequence). The CDR3 region has the DNA TGTGCCAGCAGCTTAATTACGAGGTTGGGGAATGAGCAGTTCTTC. This sequence encodes CASSLITRLGNEQFF.

The J gene is TRBJ2-3, the V gene TRBV5-1, with a weak D call TRBD1 (6 bases). Germline V gene data show CDR1 as SGHRS and CDR2 as YFSETQ. Trimming took off 4 bases at V and 0 bases at J, with 9 bases between the two ends. The CDR3 runs 14 residues. The CDR3 bases are TGCGCCAGCAGCCACGGACAGAGCACAGATACGCAGTATTTT. It translates to CASSHGQSTDTQYF.

V gene TRBV4-1 combines with J gene TRBJ2-1, with D perhaps matching TRBD1 or TRBD2 (5 bases each). Germline assignment: CDR1 MGHRA and CDR2 YSYEKL. V was cut by 0 bases and J by 3 bases, with 15 bases left in between. The CDR3 runs 17 residues. Here the CDR3 DNA reads TGCGCCAGCAGCCAAGAAATCGGGACCGGCAGCTACAATGAGCAGTTCTTC. Amino acid sequence: CASSQEIGTGSYNEQFF.

The chain recombines TRBV7-2 with TRBJ1-1; possibly TRBD1 for D (5 bases). This CDR3 comprises 15 residues. CDR1 is SGHTA and CDR2 is FQGNSA in the germline V gene. V lost 5 bases, J lost 0 bases, and 13 bases lay in between. DNA for the CDR3: TGTGCCAGCAGCCTGACAGCGATGTTGAACACTGAAGCTTTCTTT. It yields the protein CASSLTAMLNTEAFF.

The V and J genes are TRBV20-1 and TRBJ2-7; D call uncertain. The V gene lost 0 bases and the J gene lost 3 bases, with 18 bases spanning the gap. The germline V gene has CDR1 DFQATT and CDR2 SNEGSKA (reference sequence). The CDR3 is 16 amino acids. The CDR3 protein is CSARDLERHLHYEQYF. The CDR3 nucleotides read TGCAGTGCTAGAGATTTGGAGAGGCATCTCCACTACGAGCAGTACTTC.

This clonotype was detected once. J is TRBJ2-7 and V is TRBV12-3 or TRBV12-4, with TRBD2 matching 10 bases. CDR3 length equals 14 residues. The J segment lost 2 bases and the V segment lost 4 bases, leaving 2 bases of the junction unmatched. The DNA of the CDR3 is TGTGCCAGCAGTTCTAGCGGGGGAACCTACGAGCAGTACTTC. Residues: CASSSSGGTYEQYF.

The chain employs TRBV7-9 and TRBJ1-2; maybe TRBD1 (6 bases). Trimming pared 5 bases from V and 0 bases from J, leaving 19 bases between. The CDR3 runs 17 residues. CDR1 is SEHNR, CDR2 FQNEAQ, per germline (reference sequence). CDR3 residues: CASSPGQPSYANYGYTF. CDR3 nucleotides: TGTGCCAGCAGCCCCGGACAGCCATCCTATGCTAACTATGGCTACACCTTC.

The chain uses TRBV21-1 and TRBJ2-7. TRBV21-1 constitutes a pseudogene. CDR3 length equals 14 residues. The CDR3 DNA follows: TGTGCCAGCAGCACAGGGGCACGGTCCTACGAGCAGTACTTC. Translated, it gives CASSTGARSYEQYF.

This clonotype has more than one count but fewer than ten. The rearrangement links TRBV29-1 to TRBJ2-3; 9 positions match TRBD2. This CDR3 comprises 14 residues. Germline trimming cut 6 bases from V and 0 bases from J; bases unmatched to any gene: 4. The germline CDR1 and CDR2 sequences are SQVTM and ANQGSEA. The CDR3 bases are TGCAGCGTGTTAACTAGCGGGAGCACAGATACGCAGTATTTT. Its protein is CSVLTSGSTDTQYF.

This clonotype was observed a few times. The V call is TRBV4-1, the J call TRBJ1-1; no firm D call. CDR3 size: 17 residues. The V end lost 1 base, the J end lost 0 bases, and 15 bases lay between the germline ends. Germline V lookup: CDR1 MGHRA, CDR2 YSYEKL. CDR3 DNA sequence: TGCGCCAGCAGCCAAGGGATGGCGAGGTCCCTGAACACTGAAGCTTTCTTT. It translates to CASSQGMARSLNTEAFF.

This clonotype has a handful of counts. The rearrangement uses TRBV5-1 and TRBJ2-7; 7 bases map to TRBD1. With 2 bases clipped from V and 2 bases from J, the junction kept 4 bases outside the gene matches. The germline gives CDR1 SGHRS, CDR2 YFSETQ. This CDR3 has 14 amino acids. The CDR3 sequence: CASSFPGQAYEQYF. For the CDR3, the DNA is TGCGCCAGCAGCTTTCCTGGACAGGCCTACGAGCAGTACTTC.

This clonotype turned up a few times. This chain joins TRBV12-3 or TRBV12-4 and TRBJ2-2; 8 nucleotides align to TRBD2. The CDR3 totals 18 residues. With V trimmed by 3 bases and J by 4 bases, 13 bases remained unmatched. The CDR3 region has the DNA TGTGCCAGCAGTTTGGACCGGGGGGGAGGGGCGGTCACCGGGGAGCTGTTTTTT. It encodes CASSLDRGGGAVTGELFF.

The chain has TRBV5-1 and TRBJ2-6; D not certain. The CDR3 covers 15 residues. The V gene's germline CDR1 is SGHRS and CDR2 YFSETQ. V dropped 1 base and J dropped 0 bases, with 5 bases sitting between them. The DNA for the CDR3 is TGCGCCAGCAGCTTGTCGGACTCTGGGGCCAACGTCCTGACTTTC. Translated: CASSLSDSGANVLTF.

There are a few counts of this clonotype. This chain uses TRBV12-3 or TRBV12-4 with TRBJ2-2; no firm D call. V was pared by 4 bases and J by 7 bases, with 7 bases between. CDR3 length equals 12 residues. CDR3 DNA: TGTGCCAGCAGTTCATCGGTCGGGGAGCTGTTTTTT. Translating gives CASSSSVGELFF.

This clonotype showed up just a few times. The chain is built from TRBV29-1 and TRBJ2-5, with no clear D. Trimming removed 4 bases from V and 5 bases from J, with 5 bases in between. This CDR3 has 10 residues. CDR1 and CDR2 from the germline V gene are SQVTM and ANQGSEA. The CDR3 region has the DNA TGCAGCGTTGCGGACGAGACCCAGTACTTC. Protein sequence: CSVADETQYF.

This clonotype was seen a few times. This sequence joins TRBV24-1 and TRBJ2-1; 7 nucleotides align to TRBD2. The germline gives CDR1 KGHDR, CDR2 SFDVKD. The CDR3 covers 14 residues. Trimming cost V 4 bases and J 8 bases; bases outside gene matches: 7. CDR3 nucleotides: TGTGCCACCAGTGACCCTACTAGCGACGATGAGCAGTTCTTC. This sequence encodes CATSDPTSDDEQFF.

The chain uses TRBV6-5 and TRBJ2-7; 8 bases match TRBD1. The trim removed 5 bases at V and 2 bases at J, leaving 2 bases unmatched. Germline CDR1 and CDR2: MNHEY and SVGAGI. The CDR3 has 13 amino acids. This chain's CDR3 is CASSRTGPYEQYF. The CDR3 bases are TGTGCCAGCAGTCGGACAGGGCCCTACGAGCAGTACTTC.

The DNA of the CDR3 is TGCGCCAGCAGCTTGGTACTCTCTGGGGCCAACGTCCTGACTTTC. This encodes CASSLVLSGANVLTF. J is TRBJ2-6 and V is TRBV5-1; D remains ambiguous. Germline V gene data show CDR1 as SGHRS and CDR2 as YFSETQ. This CDR3 spans 15 amino acids. The V end lost 0 bases, the J end lost 0 bases, and 4 bases lay between the germline ends.

The rearrangement links TRBV5-1 to TRBJ2-5, with D possibly called TRBD1 or TRBD2 (5 bases each). Germline loops: CDR1 SGHRS, CDR2 YFSETQ. V was shortened by 4 bases and J by 2 bases, with 12 bases between the two germline ends. The CDR3 is 14 residues long. CDR3 nucleotides: TGCGCCAGCAGCCGGGGCGAGATACAAGAGACCCAGTACTTC. This codes for CASSRGEIQETQYF.

This clonotype was counted a few times. The genes are TRBV12-3 or TRBV12-4 and TRBJ2-3; TRBD2 matches at 8 bases. This CDR3 comprises 15 residues. V lost 6 bases and J lost 0; bases outside the gene matches: 5. DNA for the CDR3: TGTGCCAGCAGGGCGACTAGCGTTAGCACAGATACGCAGTATTTT. Its protein is CASRATSVSTDTQYF.

This clonotype showed up just a few times. CDR3 nucleotide sequence: TGTGCCAGCAGGGACTCACCTGGGGGACCTGGGGCCAACGTCCTGACTTTC. This encodes CASRDSPGGPGANVLTF. The rearrangement joins TRBV6-5 to TRBJ2-6; D might be TRBD1 or TRBD2, each matching 5 bases. Germline CDR1 MNHEY, CDR2 SVGAGI. The CDR3 is made up of 17 amino acids. The V end lost 6 bases, the J end lost 2 bases, and 17 bases lay between the germline ends.

The genes are TRBV2 and TRBJ2-5; tentative D call: TRBD2 (6 bases). Deletions cut 4 bases from V and 3 bases from J, with 9 bases between. Germline V gives CDR1 SNHLY, CDR2 FYNNEI. The CDR3 has 13 residues. In DNA form, the CDR3 reads TGTGCCAGCAGTGGGGACTGGGAAGAGACCCAGTACTTC. It encodes CASSGDWEETQYF.

This clonotype has a handful of counts. The rearrangement links TRBV6-2 or TRBV6-3 to TRBJ2-7, with D possibly matching TRBD2 (6 bases). Germline lookup yields CDR1 MNHEY and CDR2 SVGEGT. There are 14 residues in the CDR3. Trimming took off 6 bases at V and 0 bases at J, with 12 bases between the two ends. The DNA for the CDR3 is TGTGCCAGCAGCCACGGGAGACTCTCCTACGAGCAGTACTTC. Residues: CASSHGRLSYEQYF.

This clonotype occurred a few times. The rearrangement links TRBV3-1 to TRBJ2-7; a weak D match, TRBD1 (5 bases). This CDR3 is built from 17 residues. Germline lookup yields CDR1 LGHDT and CDR2 YNNKEL (reference sequence). V dropped 1 base and J dropped 0 bases, with 16 bases sitting between them. CDR3 protein: CASSQVDSYAHSYEQYF. The CDR3 DNA sequence: TGTGCCAGCAGCCAAGTCGACAGTTATGCGCACTCCTACGAGCAGTACTTC.

Comment on this clonotype: A much larger clonotype is one base distant, so this may be a read error. This chain uses TRBV9 with TRBJ1-6; TRBD1 aligns across 8 bases. CDR1 is SGDLS, CDR2 YYNGEE, per germline. With 3 bases clipped from V and 7 bases from J, the junction kept 6 bases outside the gene matches. The CDR3 runs to 15 residues. The CDR3 sequence is CASSARTGLNSPLHF. CDR3 in DNA: TGTGCCAGCAGCGCCCGGACAGGGTTGAATTCACCCCTCCACTTT.

This clonotype was recorded at least ten times. The CDR3, as DNA: TGTGCCACCAGTGCAGGGAGCCAGGGGCCATCCACAGATACGCAGTATTTT. This codes for CATSAGSQGPSTDTQYF. The rearrangement links TRBV24-1 to TRBJ2-3, with a weak D call TRBD1 (6 bases). The V gene lost 5 bases and the J gene lost 2 bases, with 19 bases spanning the gap. The CDR3 runs 17 residues. Germline CDR1 is KGHDR and CDR2 is SFDVKD.

The chain uses TRBV7-9 and TRBJ1-2; a weak D match, TRBD1 (5 bases). V shed 5 bases and J shed 7 bases, with 17 bases lying between them. Germline CDR1 and CDR2: SEHNR and FQNEAQ (reference sequence). CDR3 length: 14 residues. The DNA of the CDR3 is TGTGCCAGCAGCCTATTTCGTGAGGGGTTTGGCTACACCTTC. Encoded protein: CASSLFREGFGYTF.

V is TRBV24-1 and J is TRBJ2-1; 16 bases agree with TRBD2. V trimming: 3 bases; J trimming: 2 bases; junction bases outside the gene matches: 6. The CDR3 is made up of 19 amino acids. The V gene's germline CDR1 is KGHDR and CDR2 SFDVKD. The CDR3 nucleotides read TGTGCCACCAGTGATATCTCCGGGACTAGCGGGGGGGCCTACAATGAGCAGTTCTTC. Translated: CATSDISGTSGGAYNEQFF.